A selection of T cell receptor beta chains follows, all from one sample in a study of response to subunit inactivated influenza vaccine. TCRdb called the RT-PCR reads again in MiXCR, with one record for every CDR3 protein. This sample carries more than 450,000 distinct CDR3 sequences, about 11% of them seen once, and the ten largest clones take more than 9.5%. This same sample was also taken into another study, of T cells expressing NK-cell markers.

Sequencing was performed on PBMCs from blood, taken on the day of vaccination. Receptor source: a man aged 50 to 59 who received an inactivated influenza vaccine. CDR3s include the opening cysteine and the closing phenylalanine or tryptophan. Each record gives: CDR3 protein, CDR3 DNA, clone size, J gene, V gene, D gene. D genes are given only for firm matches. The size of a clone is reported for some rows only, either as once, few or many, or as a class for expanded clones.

CDR3: CASSITSGMGDEQFF; DNA: TGTGCCAGCAGCATTACTAGCGGGATGGGTGATGAGCAGTTCTTC; size: few; J: TRBJ2-1; V: TRBV9; D: TRBD2
CDR3: CSARDAGLAGGPSTDTQYF; DNA: TGCAGTGCTAGAGATGCAGGACTAGCGGGGGGGCCTTCCACAGATACGCAGTATTTT; size: few; J: TRBJ2-3; V: TRBV20-1; D: TRBD2
CDR3: CASSLLTGGSSIQYF; DNA: TGTGCCAGCAGCTTACTTACAGGGGGCTCCAGCATTCAGTACTTC; size: -; J: TRBJ2-4; V: TRBV7-9; D: TRBD1
CDR3: CASSFTGPISPLHF; DNA: TGTGCCAGCAGCTTTACCGGCCCTATTTCACCCCTCCACTTT; size: few; J: TRBJ1-6; V: TRBV7-2; D: -
CDR3: CASSLAVLSGVYTGELFF; DNA: TGTGCCAGCAGCTTAGCGGTCTTGAGCGGGGTGTACACCGGGGAGCTGTTTTTT; size: -; J: TRBJ2-2; V: TRBV7-2; D: TRBD2
CDR3: CASSQDPAPGNYGYTF; DNA: TGCGCCAGCAGCCAAGATCCCGCCCCGGGAAACTATGGCTACACCTTC; size: many; J: TRBJ1-2; V: TRBV4-1; D: -
CDR3: CASRRGGLGYTF; DNA: TGTGCCAGCAGGAGGGGGGGACTTGGCTACACCTTC; size: few; J: TRBJ1-2; V: TRBV6-5; D: -
CDR3: CASSTFAGGENEQFF; DNA: TGTGCCAGCAGCACCTTTGCGGGAGGTGAGAATGAGCAGTTCTTC; size: many; J: TRBJ2-1; V: TRBV12-3/TRBV12-4; D: TRBD2
CDR3: CASSQGPGVPDEKLFF; DNA: TGCGCCAGCAGCCAAGGCCCTGGAGTACCTGATGAAAAACTGTTTTTT; size: many; J: TRBJ1-4; V: TRBV4-3; D: -
CDR3: CASSFGGKGGTGELFF; DNA: TGTGCCAGCAGCTTCGGCGGGAAGGGTGGTACCGGGGAGCTGTTTTTT; size: -; J: TRBJ2-2; V: TRBV7-8; D: -
CDR3: CASGILGGSNQPQHF; DNA: TGTGCCAGCGGAATATTGGGTGGAAGCAATCAGCCCCAGCATTTT; size: few; J: TRBJ1-5; V: TRBV6-1; D: -
CDR3: CASSLEPWGETQYF; DNA: TGTGCCAGCAGTTTAGAACCCTGGGGAGAGACCCAGTACTTC; size: few; J: TRBJ2-5; V: TRBV12-3/TRBV12-4; D: -
CDR3: CATSRDLGQVYEQYF; DNA: TGTGCCACCAGCAGAGACCTTGGACAGGTCTACGAGCAGTACTTC; size: few; J: TRBJ2-7; V: TRBV15; D: TRBD1
CDR3: CASSLLAGRAGELFF; DNA: TGTGCCAGCAGCCTACTAGCGGGAAGGGCCGGGGAGCTGTTTTTT; size: -; J: TRBJ2-2; V: TRBV5-5; D: TRBD2
CDR3: CASSGPPGTSRTGELFF; DNA: TGTGCCAGCAGCGGACCACCCGGGACCAGCCGGACCGGGGAGCTGTTTTTT; size: few; J: TRBJ2-2; V: TRBV9; D: -
CDR3: CASSAWTASDTQYF; DNA: TGTGCCAGCAGCGCGTGGACAGCCTCAGATACGCAGTATTTT; size: few; J: TRBJ2-3; V: TRBV9; D: -
CDR3: CASSYQGFVSIGTQYF; DNA: TGTGCCAGCAGTTACCAGGGCTTTGTTAGTATTGGGACCCAGTACTTC; size: -; J: TRBJ2-5; V: TRBV6-2/TRBV6-3; D: -
CDR3: CASSETGSNQPQHF; DNA: TGTGCCAGCAGTGAGACAGGGTCAAATCAGCCCCAGCATTTT; size: -; J: TRBJ1-5; V: TRBV2; D: TRBD1
CDR3: CSARTLQETQYF; DNA: TGCAGTGCCCGGACACTCCAAGAGACCCAGTACTTC; size: many; J: TRBJ2-5; V: TRBV20-1; D: -